One sample yielded the 8 T cell receptor beta chains listed below, sequenced in a study of control samples from healthy donors and cancer patients. Measured with immunoSEQ multiplex PCR; TCRdb has only the in-frame clones, and not every one. The data hold more than 60,000 clones, with approximately 91% observed a single time. Sequencing used PBMCs. The source of these receptors is a woman in her fifties or sixties with colorectal cancer.

The chain couples TRBV5-6 to TRBJ1-6, with D perhaps TRBD1 (5 bases). CDR1 and CDR2 (germline): SGHDT, YYEEEE. The CDR3 consists of 15 residues. The V end was cut by 0 bases, the J end by 9 bases, with 13 bases between. In DNA, the CDR3 is TGTGCCAGCAGCTTGGCCGGGACCCATAGTTCACCCCTCCACTTT. Residues: CASSLAGTHSSPLHF. The variable domain in full, with the rest retrieved from reference TRBV5-6 and TRBJ1-6, is DAGVTQSPTHLIKTRGQQVTLRCSPKSGHDTVSWYQQALGQGPQFIFQYYEEEERQRGNFPDRFSGHQFPNYSSELNVNALLLGDSALYLCASSLAGTHSSPLHFGNGTRLTVT.

The rearrangement joins TRBV28 to TRBJ1-1; D call uncertain. CDR1 and CDR2 from the germline V gene are MDHEN and SYDVKM. The V and J ends lost 10 bases and 5 bases respectively, with 17 bases between them. The CDR3 totals 13 residues. The CDR3 DNA reads TGTGCCACCCTAGGACTCACGGGGACTGAAGCTTTCTTT. This translates into CATLGLTGTEAFF.

The gene calls are TRBV9 and TRBJ1-1; D gene uncertain. The CDR3 totals 13 residues. V was pared by 0 bases and J by 5 bases, with 8 bases between. The V gene's germline CDR1 is SGDLS and CDR2 YYNGEE. This CDR3 reads CASSVEVGTEAFF. As DNA, the CDR3 is TGTGCCAGCAGCGTAGAGGTAGGGACTGAAGCTTTCTTT.

The gene calls are TRBV2 and TRBJ1-5; 9 bases are shared with TRBD1. CDR3 length equals 14 residues. Germline-derived CDR1 and CDR2 are SNHLY and FYNNEI. The junction had 5 bases not matched to a gene; V was cut back by 4 bases and J by 7 bases. The CDR3 DNA is TGTGCCAGCAGTGGGACAGGGGCGAGACAGCCCCAGCATTTT. It is translated as CASSGTGARQPQHF.

The V and J genes are TRBV6-2 or TRBV6-3 and TRBJ2-5, with TRBD1 matching 8 bases. Germline-derived CDR1 and CDR2 are MNHEY and SVGEGT. V was clipped by 5 bases and J by 5 bases; unmatched bases: 4. CDR3 size: 13 residues. The CDR3 here is CASSLTGGETQYF. CDR3 nucleotides: TGTGCCAGCAGTCTCACAGGGGGGGAGACCCAGTACTTC.

This chain uses TRBV6-5 with TRBJ1-1; TRBD1 is a possible D gene (5 bases). The germline V and J ends were trimmed by 0 bases and 7 bases, with 18 bases remaining between them. Germline lookup yields CDR1 MNHEY and CDR2 SVGAGI. The CDR3 contains 16 residues. The CDR3 DNA reads as TGTGCCAGCAGTTACTCCGGGGGAAAACGGGTTGGTGAAGCTTTCTTT. This sequence encodes CASSYSGGKRVGEAFF.

The chain couples TRBV5-1 to TRBJ2-3; the match to TRBD2 covers 8 bases. This CDR3 is 15 amino acids long. Unmatched junction bases numbered 5, after V lost 4 bases and J lost 1 base. Germline CDR1 is SGHRS and CDR2 is YFSETQ. CDR3 DNA: TGCGCCAGCAGCAAAGCGGGGGTTGGCACAGATACGCAGTATTTT. Its protein is CASSKAGVGTDTQYF.

J is TRBJ1-4 and V is TRBV19, with D perhaps matching TRBD1 (5 bases). V was pared by 10 bases and J by 4 bases, with 10 bases between. The CDR3 consists of 12 residues. In germline, CDR1 is LNHDA, CDR2 SQIVND (reference sequence). The CDR3 DNA reads as TGTGCCACAGGGTATAATAATGAAAAACTGTTTTTT. Translated: CATGYNNEKLFF.